The subject of this entry is one T cell receptor (beta chain). Its antigen is as yet unknown. This specimen comes from a study of radiation and T cells in renal cell carcinoma. V lost 5 bases to trimming and J lost 9 bases, with 23 bases between them. Germline V lookup: CDR1 SGHTA, CDR2 FQGNSA. The CDR3 length is 16 residues. Specified treatment: 15 Gy SBRT to primary tumor, nephrectomy 4 weeks later. Overall study results and limits: In nephrectomy-only tumors, top 100 clonotypes averaged roughly 40%, versus 54% irradiated. Compared with controls, irradiated tumors had more, larger dominant CDR3 motifs. Pretreatment tumor biopsies were lacking, so baseline clonotypes are unknown.

Data came from immunoSEQ multiplex PCR; TCRdb stores just in-frame clones and leaves some out. The sample has about 9,200 clones, about 60% seen once. This specimen was tumor tissue, taken from a patient whose treatment included radiotherapy and nephrectomy. The source of this sequence is a man in his 60s with renal cell carcinoma. V usage is TRBV7-2 and J usage is TRBJ2-1; D perhaps matches TRBD1 (6 bases). CDR3 bases: TGTGCCAGCAGCCCCCATGGGGGCGATTCCAGTCTTGAGCAGTTCTTC. Translating gives CASSPHGGDSSLEQFF.